This T cell receptor beta chain was profiled in a study of blood T cell repertoires in COVID-19. This CDR3 comprises 17 residues. Germline CDR1 is SEHNR and CDR2 is FQNEAQ (reference sequence). V was cut by 5 bases and J by 2 bases, with 19 bases left in between. TCRdb's copy holds only in-frame clones and misses some; the assay was immunoSEQ multiplex PCR. The sample has 200,000 to 250,000 clones; about 90% are singletons. V gene TRBV7-9 combines with J gene TRBJ1-5; D perhaps matches TRBD1 (6 bases). The sample comprised PBMCs or T cells enriched from blood (not recorded which). The TCR sequence derives from a woman under 40 who had been exposed to COVID-19. CDR3 bases: TGTGCCAGCAGCCAGGAACAGGGTGTAGGTGGCAATCAGCCCCAGCATTTT. This sequence encodes CASSQEQGVGGNQPQHF. The whole variable domain, filled in from reference TRBV7-9 and TRBJ1-5, reads DTGVSQNPRHKITKRGQNVTFRCDPISEHNRLYWYRQTLGQGPEFLTYFQNEAQLEKSRLLSDRFSAERPKGSFSTLEIQRTEQGDSAMYLCASSQEQGVGGNQPQHFGDGTRLSIL.